The clone carrying this T cell receptor (beta chain) has ten or more counts. The CDR3 sequence is 17 residues long. V lost 1 base and J 2 bases, leaving 14 bases between the germline ends. The germline V gene encodes CDR1 LNHNV and CDR2 YYDKDF (reference sequence). These data belong to a study of patients and donors after allogeneic stem cell transplantation. TCRdb processed the RT-PCR reads anew with MiXCR; each CDR3 protein has one entry. The sample lists hundreds of thousands of distinct CDR3 sequences, 12% to 15% occurring once. The sample consisted of blood, either unsorted or a sorted T cell fraction (not recorded which). V gene TRBV15 combines with J gene TRBJ2-2, with D possibly being TRBD1 (6 bases). This TCR was recovered from a human donor who was either an allogeneic HSCT recipient or a stem cell or donor lymphocyte infusion donor (not recorded which). It is not recorded whose cells these are; they may come from a transplant donor. The CDR3 region is CATSRGLTGANTGELFF. The CDR3 nucleotides read TGTGCCACCAGCAGAGGCCTGACAGGAGCCAACACCGGGGAGCTGTTTTTT.